This TCR beta chain was found in a study of OX40 agonist ivuxolimab in advanced cancers. Regarding the study as a whole: Some nonresponders additionally presented with little normalized T-cell clonal expansion.

CDR3 length equals 14 residues. Germline CDR1 is SGHTA and CDR2 is FQGNSA. The V end lost 4 bases, the J end lost 8 bases, and 17 bases lay between the germline ends. The repertoire was sequenced with immunoSEQ multiplex PCR; TCRdb's copy has only in-frame clones and lacks some. The sample has fewer than 85,000 clones, more than 80% seen once. As regards this clone: Antigen specificity is unknown.

This sequence joins TRBV7-2 and TRBJ1-2; no definite D call. The specimen was CD4+ or CD8+ T cells sorted from blood, collected in a trial of the OX40 agonist ivuxolimab. The clonotype originates from an adult with an advanced solid tumor such as melanoma, head and neck, liver or kidney cancer. Written as DNA, the CDR3 is TGTGCCAGCAGCTCAGAGGCCAGCCTCGGAGGCTACACCTTC. It codes for CASSSEASLGGYTF.